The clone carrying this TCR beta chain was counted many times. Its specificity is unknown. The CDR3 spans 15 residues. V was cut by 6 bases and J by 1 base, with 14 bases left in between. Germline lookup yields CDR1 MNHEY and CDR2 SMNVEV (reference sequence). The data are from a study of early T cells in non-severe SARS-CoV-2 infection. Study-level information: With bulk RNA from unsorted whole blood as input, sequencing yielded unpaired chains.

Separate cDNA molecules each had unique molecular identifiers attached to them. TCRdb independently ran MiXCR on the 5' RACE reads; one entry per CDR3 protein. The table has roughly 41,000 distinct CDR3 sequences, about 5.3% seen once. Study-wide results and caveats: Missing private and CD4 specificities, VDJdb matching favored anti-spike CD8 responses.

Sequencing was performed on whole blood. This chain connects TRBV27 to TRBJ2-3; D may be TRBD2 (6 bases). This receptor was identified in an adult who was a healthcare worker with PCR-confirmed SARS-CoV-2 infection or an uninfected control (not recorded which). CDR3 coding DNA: TGTGCCAGCAGAGGAGGGCCAACTCGCACAGATACGCAGTATTTT. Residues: CASRGGPTRTDTQYF.